The rows below give T cell receptor beta chains drawn from one sample of a study of T cell repertoires in cytomegalovirus infection. Antigen specificity for these receptors is unknown. MiXCR was run by TCRdb on the reads, yielding one entry per CDR3 protein. The sample lists over 95,000 distinct CDR3 sequences; 30% were seen once. The input for sequencing was CD8+ T cells from cultured PBMCs, taken from culture after CMV antigen stimulation. These receptors were taken from a human donor in good health (CMV status not recorded). Some clones in this sample may be carry-over from other donors' samples. Each CDR3 is given with its conserved first and last residue. A D gene is named only where the DNA matches it firmly. Rows may omit the clone size; those that give it use once, few, many or a size class.

>TRBJ1-5|TRBV4-1|.|.
TGCGCCAGCAGCCACATGTTAGGCGGGATTGGCAATCAGCCCCAGCATTTT
CASSHMLGGIGNQPQHF
>TRBJ2-7|TRBV2|.|.
TGTGCCATAGCAGAAGGTGGGGTGCAGTACTTC
CAIAEGGVQYF
>TRBJ2-5|TRBV10-3|.|TRBD2
TGTGCCATCAGTGACTCTGTCGGTAGCGGGGAGACCCAGTACTTC
CAISDSVGSGETQYF
>TRBJ2-7|TRBV7-4|few|.
TGTGCCAGCAGCTTAGGGACAGTCTGGGCATACGAGCAGTACTTC
CASSLGTVWAYEQYF
>TRBJ2-3|TRBV4-1|.|.
TGCGCCAGCATGGGGGTAGATACGCAGTATTTT
CASMGVDTQYF
>TRBJ1-1|TRBV6-2/TRBV6-3|.|.
TGTGCCAGCAGGGCTCCGGCAAGCGCTGAAGCTTTCTTT
CASRAPASAEAFF
>TRBJ2-7|TRBV12-3/TRBV12-4|.|TRBD1
TGTGCCAGCAGGGGACAGGGGCCCTACGAGCAGTACTTC
CASRGQGPYEQYF
>TRBJ1-1|TRBV4-1|.|.
TGCGCCAGCAGCCCAAAAACGGGCGGGGGATTTGAAGCTTTCTTT
CASSPKTGGGFEAFF
>TRBJ1-1|TRBV12-3/TRBV12-4|.|.
TGTGCCAGCAGTTTTCATGCGGGGAACACTAAAGCTTTCTTT
CASSFHAGNTKAFF
>TRBJ1-1|TRBV19|few|.
TGTGCCAGTAGTAATTCTGCGAGAGGAGCCGGTCATGAAGCTTTCTTT
CASSNSARGAGHEAFF
>TRBJ2-3|TRBV7-2|many|TRBD2
TGTGCCAGCAGCCCGTCCGGGGCTAGCGGAACGCAGTATTTT
CASSPSGASGTQYF
>TRBJ1-2|TRBV27|few|.
TGTGCCAGCAGTTTCGGCGGCGGCTATGGCTACACCTTC
CASSFGGGYGYTF
>TRBJ1-4|TRBV6-6|few|.
TGTGCCAGCAGATTAGGGTCGTGGGGCGCAACTAATGAAAAACTGTTTTTT
CASRLGSWGATNEKLFF
>TRBJ1-5|TRBV12-3/TRBV12-4|few|.
TGTGCCAGCAGTTTCGGACAGCTTAGCAATCAGCCCCAGCATTTT
CASSFGQLSNQPQHF
>TRBJ1-2|TRBV7-8|.|TRBD1
TGTGCCAGCAGCCCCGGGACAGCGATCTATGGCTACACCTTC
CASSPGTAIYGYTF
>TRBJ2-1|TRBV7-6|.|.
TGTGCCAGCAGCCCTGTCGGGGATACAATGTCGCAGTTCTTC
CASSPVGDTMSQFF
>TRBJ2-3|TRBV7-2|many|.
TGTGCCAGCAGCTTAGACCCCCTAGCGTTCACAGATACGCAGTATTTT
CASSLDPLAFTDTQYF
>TRBJ2-7|TRBV6-1|many|.
TGTGCCAGCAGTGACACCATATGGAGGGCAGCACTGGGCGAGCAGTACTTC
CASSDTIWRAALGEQYF
>TRBJ2-7|TRBV11-2|few|.
TGTGCCAGCAGCTTATTCGGGGAGCAGTACTTC
CASSLFGEQYF
>TRBJ2-7|TRBV5-1|.|.
TGCGCCAGCATCGGGGCTGACTCCTACGAGCAGTACTTC
CASIGADSYEQYF
>TRBJ2-5|TRBV28|few|.
TGTGCCAGCAGTTTAATCACAGGCCAAGAGACCCAGTACTTC
CASSLITGQETQYF
>TRBJ1-3|TRBV12-5|.|.
TGTGCTAGTGGTTGGTTTAGGGACGCGAAATCCTCTGGAAACACCATATATTTT
CASGWFRDAKSSGNTIYF
>TRBJ2-1|TRBV4-1|.|.
TGCGCCAGCAGCCAAGATTTGTACAATGAGCAGTTCTTC
CASSQDLYNEQFF
>TRBJ2-3|TRBV27|many|.
TGTGCCAGCAGTTTAAGTCGCACAGATACGCAGTATTTT
CASSLSRTDTQYF
>TRBJ1-1|TRBV7-9|.|.
TGTGCCAGCAGCTTCCATCCCCTAACAGGCGAAGCTTTCTTT
CASSFHPLTGEAFF
>TRBJ2-7|TRBV7-2|.|TRBD2
TGTGCCAGCAGCCCGAAGGGACTAGCGGGGGGCCTCTACGAGCAGTACTTC
CASSPKGLAGGLYEQYF
>TRBJ1-3|TRBV4-1|.|.
TGCGCCAGCAGCCAAGCATGGGACGGGACGGGAGGAAACACCATATATTTT
CASSQAWDGTGGNTIYF
>TRBJ1-1|TRBV9|.|TRBD1
TGTGCCAGCAGCGTCGATGACAGGGCGAACACTGAAGCTTTCTTT
CASSVDDRANTEAFF
>TRBJ2-7|TRBV4-1|.|.
TGCGCCAGCAGCCCAGAGAACTTCAAGGGCTACGAGCAGTACTTC
CASSPENFKGYEQYF
>TRBJ2-2|TRBV19|few|.
TGTGCCAGTAGTATCGACTCGTCAAGGGGAACCGGGGAGCTGTTTTTT
CASSIDSSRGTGELFF
>TRBJ2-4|TRBV19|few|TRBD1
TGTGCCAGTAGACCAACCAGGGGGAGAGAGGCCAAAAACATTCAGTACTTC
CASRPTRGREAKNIQYF
>TRBJ1-1|TRBV7-9|many|.
TGTGCCAGCAGCTTAATAGGGAGGGACACTGAAGCTTTCTTT
CASSLIGRDTEAFF
>TRBJ2-2|TRBV19|few|.
TGTGCCAGTACCCCTATAAACACCGGGGAGCTGTTTTTT
CASTPINTGELFF
>TRBJ1-2|TRBV7-2|many|TRBD1
TGTGCCAGCAGCGTAACCGCGGACAGGGCGCGCAGTGGCTACACCTTC
CASSVTADRARSGYTF
>TRBJ2-7|TRBV6-5|many|.
TGTGCCAGCAGTTACGTCTCGGGCGTGCCCGAGCAGTACTTC
CASSYVSGVPEQYF
>TRBJ1-1|TRBV19|few|.
TGTGCCAGTAGCCATGGGGGGAACACTGAAGCTTTCTTT
CASSHGGNTEAFF
>TRBJ2-1|TRBV5-6|many|.
TGTGCCAGCAGCTTGGGGAGGTACACCTACAATGAGCAGTTCTTC
CASSLGRYTYNEQFF